This T cell receptor beta chain was captured in a study of OX40 agonist ivuxolimab in advanced cancers. Study at large: A partial response was reached by three patients: one with hepatocellular carcinoma and two with cutaneous melanoma. Overall study findings and caveats: The specificity for antigen of the expanded peripheral T cells was not determined.

A note on this clone: The target antigen is unknown.

The method was immunoSEQ multiplex PCR; TCRdb's version includes in-frame clones alone and lacks a portion of them. The sample holds 85,000 to 130,000 clones, 90% seen once. This CDR3 has 14 residues. Germline V gives CDR1 SGHTA, CDR2 FQGTGA. J lost 7 bases, V lost 1 base, and 6 bases had no gene match. The sequencing used CD4+ or CD8+ T cells sorted from blood, collected in a trial of the OX40 agonist ivuxolimab. V gene TRBV7-3 combines with J gene TRBJ2-5; 7 positions agree with TRBD2. The TCR comes from an adult with an advanced solid tumor such as melanoma, head and neck, liver or kidney cancer. CDR3 region: CASSLNSLAATQYF. The CDR3 DNA is TGTGCCAGCAGCTTAAATAGTCTAGCGGCGACCCAGTACTTC.